These T cell receptor beta chains were read from a single sample in a study of quantifying T cell responses using KT2 cells. TCRdb re-called the UMI-ligation and nested PCR reads with MiXCR, one entry per CDR3 protein. The sample shows 40,000 to 60,000 distinct CDR3 sequences, around 10% of them seen only once. Sequencing was carried out using PBMCs spiked with cells of the T cell clone KT2. The receptors stem from a human donor. CDR3s include the opening cysteine and the closing phenylalanine or tryptophan. The D gene is left open where the match is weak. For some rows the clone size is stated as once, few or many, or as a class when expanded; others skip it.

clone_size	d_call	v_call	j_call	cdr3_length	cdr3_aa	cdr3_nt
medium-sized	-	TRBV24-1	TRBJ2-2	14	CATSDLADTGELFF	TGTGCCACCAGTGATTTAGCGGACACCGGGGAGCTGTTTTTT
few	TRBD2	TRBV20-1	TRBJ2-3	15	CSARDGLGDTDTQYF	TGCAGTGCTAGAGACGGACTAGGGGACACAGATACGCAGTATTTT
-	-	TRBV11-3	TRBJ2-3	16	CASSSISWNSTDTQYF	TGTGCCAGCAGCTCCATTAGCTGGAATAGCACAGATACGCAGTATTTT
-	-	TRBV5-1	TRBJ2-3	14	CASSLTQPRDTQYF	TGCGCCAGCAGCTTAACACAGCCGAGAGATACGCAGTATTTT
-	-	TRBV20-1	TRBJ2-3	16	CSASLRAKTNTDTQYF	TGCAGTGCTAGTCTCAGGGCAAAAACTAATACAGATACGCAGTATTTT
-	TRBD2	TRBV7-9	TRBJ2-1	16	CASSSRAEAGFREQFF	TGTGCCAGCAGCTCCCGGGCTGAAGCGGGATTTCGTGAGCAGTTCTTC
few	TRBD1	TRBV3-1	TRBJ2-3	16	CASSPWDRGSTDTQYF	TGTGCCAGCAGCCCGTGGGACAGGGGATCGACAGATACGCAGTATTTT
few	TRBD2	TRBV13	TRBJ2-7	15	CASRGLAGSNYEQYF	TGTGCCAGCAGAGGACTAGCGGGGTCTAACTACGAGCAGTACTTC
-	TRBD1	TRBV20-1	TRBJ2-7	14	CSARPTGGSYEQYF	TGCAGTGCTAGACCGACAGGGGGCTCCTACGAGCAGTACTTC
few	TRBD1	TRBV5-1	TRBJ2-3	17	CASSFMGQGASTDTQYF	TGCGCCAGCAGCTTTATGGGACAGGGGGCTAGCACAGATACGCAGTATTTT
-	TRBD2	TRBV7-2	TRBJ2-7	14	CASSPGRDLYEQYF	TGTGCCAGCAGCCCGGGGAGGGATCTCTACGAGCAGTACTTC
few	-	TRBV19	TRBJ2-1	13	CASSITTYNEQFF	TGTGCCAGTAGTATCACCACGTACAATGAGCAGTTCTTC
many	-	TRBV24-1	TRBJ2-7	14	CATSAGIPPYEQYF	TGTGCCACCAGTGCCGGGATTCCCCCCTACGAGCAGTACTTC
many	-	TRBV29-1	TRBJ2-7	14	CSVAGGLLGLEQYF	TGCAGCGTTGCCGGGGGGCTCCTAGGGCTCGAGCAGTACTTC
-	TRBD1	TRBV7-2	TRBJ2-5	15	CASSLAGQGRETQYF	TGTGCCAGCAGCTTAGCGGGACAGGGCCGAGAGACCCAGTACTTC
many	TRBD1	TRBV9	TRBJ1-1	16	CASSPFRQGLNTEAFF	TGTGCCAGCAGCCCCTTTCGACAGGGACTAAACACTGAAGCTTTCTTT
-	-	TRBV12-3/TRBV12-4	TRBJ1-6	11	CASRGKTPLHF	TGTGCCAGCAGAGGCAAGACACCCCTCCACTTT